This T cell receptor beta chain originates from a study of T cells in Graves' hyperthyroidism and ophthalmopathy. J lost 6 bases, V lost 1 base, and 16 bases had no gene match. CDR3 length: 18 residues. Per the germline V gene, CDR1 is SQVTM and CDR2 is ANQGSEA. This clonotype was picked up many times. Using RNA transcripts as the source, TCR beta CDR3 regions were amplified. A set of HTBI primers served as the primers for a first-round RT-PCR of the TCR CDR3. Each CDR3 protein is one row after TCRdb ran MiXCR on the multiplex PCR reads. Among hundreds of thousands of distinct CDR3 sequences listed, over 12% were seen once. Exclusions: uncontrolled infection, other autoimmune disease, pregnancy, lactation.

This TCR was sampled from a man aged 50 to 59 with Graves' ophthalmopathy. The rearrangement links TRBV29-1 to TRBJ2-1, with TRBD2 matching over 9 bases. The sequenced sample was blood. CDR3 sequence: CSVEAVVAGVQLSNEQFF. The CDR3 nucleotides are TGCAGCGTTGAAGCGGTGGTAGCGGGAGTTCAGCTATCCAATGAGCAGTTCTTC.